This record covers a single TCR beta chain. Per the original methods: Estimated nucleated cell counts came from reference gene primer amplification. Clones were read by immunoSEQ multiplex PCR, and TCRdb kept only the in-frame ones, dropping some. V and J calls plus clone size are reproduced from that table; the DNA served to infer D and trimming. Of 150,000 to 200,000 clones in the sample, 85% were seen once. This entry comes from a study of blood T cell repertoires in COVID-19. In the study overall: Researchers got acute and convalescent COVID-19 samples from the United States, Italy and Spain.

This CDR3 spans 14 amino acids. Per germline, CDR1 GTSNPN and CDR2 SVGIG (reference sequence). The V and J ends lost 2 bases and 7 bases, in that order; junction bases with no gene match: 8. This clonotype was sampled from a human donor with acute or convalescent COVID-19. The donor label of this sample is uncertain. The sequenced sample was peripheral blood. The gene calls are TRBV30 and TRBJ2-3; 8 bases are shared with TRBD2. CDR3 sequence reads: CAWSPGLDINTQYF. CDR3 DNA: TGTGCCTGGAGTCCGGGACTAGATATAAATACGCAGTATTTT.